Given below is one T cell receptor beta chain in context. The entry originates in a study of blood T cell repertoires in COVID-19. The germline gives CDR1 MNHEY, CDR2 SVGEGT. The CDR3 length is 17 residues. With V trimmed by 6 bases and J by 3 bases, 15 bases remained unmatched. Only in-frame clones appear in the TCRdb table, and some are missing; sequencing was by immunoSEQ multiplex PCR. This sample yields over 150,000 clones, of which around 82% are seen a single time; roughly a fifth belongs to the top ten. This sequence joins TRBV6-2 or TRBV6-3 and TRBJ2-5, with 8 bases that match TRBD2. What was sequenced was peripheral blood. The sequence derives from a woman in her 70s who had recovered from COVID-19. The CDR3 DNA is TGTGCCAGCAGCCCCGGGACTAGTAGTCGGTGGGAAGAGACCCAGTACTTC. This encodes CASSPGTSSRWEETQYF.